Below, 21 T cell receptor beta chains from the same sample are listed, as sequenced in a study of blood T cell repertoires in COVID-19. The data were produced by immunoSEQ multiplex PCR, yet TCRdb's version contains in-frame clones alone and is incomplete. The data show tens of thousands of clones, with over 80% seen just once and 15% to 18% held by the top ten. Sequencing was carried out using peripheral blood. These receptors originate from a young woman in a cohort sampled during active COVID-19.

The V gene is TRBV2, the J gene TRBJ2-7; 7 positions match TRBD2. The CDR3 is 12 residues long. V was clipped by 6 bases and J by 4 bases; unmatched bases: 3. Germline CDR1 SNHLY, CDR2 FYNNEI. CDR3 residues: CASRGGYYEQYF. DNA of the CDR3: TGTGCCAGCAGGGGGGGGTATTACGAGCAGTACTTC.

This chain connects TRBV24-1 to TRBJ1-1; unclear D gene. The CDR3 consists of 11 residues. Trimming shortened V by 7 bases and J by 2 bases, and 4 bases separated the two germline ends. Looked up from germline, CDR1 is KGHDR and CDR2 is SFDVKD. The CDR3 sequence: CATRQNTEAFF. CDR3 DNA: TGTGCCACCAGACAAAACACTGAAGCTTTCTTT.

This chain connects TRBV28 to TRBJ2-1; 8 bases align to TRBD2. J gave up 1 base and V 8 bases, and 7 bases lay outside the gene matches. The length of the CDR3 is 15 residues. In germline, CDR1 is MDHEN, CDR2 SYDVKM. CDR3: CASVSGDLSYNEQFF. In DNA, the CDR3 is TGTGCCAGCGTTAGCGGGGACCTTTCCTACAATGAGCAGTTCTTC.

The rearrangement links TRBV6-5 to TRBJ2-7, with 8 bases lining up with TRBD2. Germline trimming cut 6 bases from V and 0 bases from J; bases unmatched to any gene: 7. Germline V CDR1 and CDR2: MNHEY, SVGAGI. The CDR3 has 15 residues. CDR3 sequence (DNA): TGTGCCAGCAGCCATACTAGCGGAAGCTCCTACGAGCAGTACTTC. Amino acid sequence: CASSHTSGSSYEQYF.

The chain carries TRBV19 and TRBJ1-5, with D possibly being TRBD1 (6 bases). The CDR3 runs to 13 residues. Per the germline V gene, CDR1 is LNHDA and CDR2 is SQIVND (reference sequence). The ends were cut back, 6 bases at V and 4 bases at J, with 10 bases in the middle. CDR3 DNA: TGTGCCAGTAGGCAGGGGCGGAATCAGCCCCAGCATTTT. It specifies CASRQGRNQPQHF.

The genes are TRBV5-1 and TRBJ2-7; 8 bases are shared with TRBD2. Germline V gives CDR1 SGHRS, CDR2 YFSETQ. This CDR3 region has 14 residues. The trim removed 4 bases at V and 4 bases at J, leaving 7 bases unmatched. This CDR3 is CASSPSGSWYEQYF. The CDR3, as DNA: TGCGCCAGCAGCCCAAGCGGGAGCTGGTACGAGCAGTACTTC.

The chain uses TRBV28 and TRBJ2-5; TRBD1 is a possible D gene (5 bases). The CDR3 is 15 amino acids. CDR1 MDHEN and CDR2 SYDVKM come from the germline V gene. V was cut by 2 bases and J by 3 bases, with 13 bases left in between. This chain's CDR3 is CASSLRGVGEETQYF. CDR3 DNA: TGTGCCAGCAGTTTAAGGGGCGTAGGGGAAGAGACCCAGTACTTC.

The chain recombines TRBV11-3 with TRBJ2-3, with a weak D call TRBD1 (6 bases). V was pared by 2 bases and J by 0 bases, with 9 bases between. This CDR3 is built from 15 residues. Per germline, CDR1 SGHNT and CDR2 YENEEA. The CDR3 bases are TGTGCCAGCAGCTTAAGGACAGTTAGCACAGATACGCAGTATTTT. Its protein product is CASSLRTVSTDTQYF.

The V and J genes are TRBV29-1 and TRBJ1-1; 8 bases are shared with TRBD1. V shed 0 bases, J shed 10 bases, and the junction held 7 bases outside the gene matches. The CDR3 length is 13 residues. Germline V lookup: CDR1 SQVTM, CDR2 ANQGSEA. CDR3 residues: CSVEEGLQGAAFF. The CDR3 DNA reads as TGCAGCGTTGAAGAGGGCCTGCAGGGGGCAGCTTTCTTT.

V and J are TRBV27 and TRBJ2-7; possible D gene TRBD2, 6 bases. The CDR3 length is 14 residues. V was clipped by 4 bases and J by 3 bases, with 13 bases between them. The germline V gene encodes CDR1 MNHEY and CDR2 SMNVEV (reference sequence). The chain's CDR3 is CASSSRRRDYEQYF. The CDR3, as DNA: TGTGCCAGCAGTTCCCGGCGGCGGGACTACGAGCAGTACTTC.

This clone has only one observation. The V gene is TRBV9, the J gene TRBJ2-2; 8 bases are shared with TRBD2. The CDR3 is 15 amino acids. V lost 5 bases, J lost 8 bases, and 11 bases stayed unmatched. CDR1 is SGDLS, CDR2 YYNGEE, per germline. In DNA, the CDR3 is TGTGCCAGCAGGGGCGGGACTAGTCTCGAAGGGGAGCTGTTTTTT. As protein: CASRGGTSLEGELFF.

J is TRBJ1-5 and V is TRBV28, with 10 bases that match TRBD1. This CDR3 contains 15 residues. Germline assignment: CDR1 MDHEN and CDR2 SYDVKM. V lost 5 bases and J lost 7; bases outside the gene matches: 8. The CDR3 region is CASSQPRTGGQPQHF. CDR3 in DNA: TGTGCCAGCAGTCAACCAAGGACAGGGGGACAGCCCCAGCATTTT.

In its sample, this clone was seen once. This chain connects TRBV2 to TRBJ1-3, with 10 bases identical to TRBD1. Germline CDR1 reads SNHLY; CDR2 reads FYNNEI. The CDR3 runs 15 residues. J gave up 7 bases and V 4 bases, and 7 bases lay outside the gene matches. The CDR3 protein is CASSGTGGLSNTIYF. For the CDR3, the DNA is TGTGCCAGCAGTGGGACAGGGGGTCTAAGCAACACCATATATTTT.

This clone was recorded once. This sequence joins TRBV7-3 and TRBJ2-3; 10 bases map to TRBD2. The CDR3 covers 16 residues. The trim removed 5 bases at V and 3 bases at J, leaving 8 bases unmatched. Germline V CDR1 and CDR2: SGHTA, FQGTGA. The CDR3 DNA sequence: TGTGCCAGCAGCCTATCTAGCGGGAGCGGGACAGATACGCAGTATTTT. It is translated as CASSLSSGSGTDTQYF.

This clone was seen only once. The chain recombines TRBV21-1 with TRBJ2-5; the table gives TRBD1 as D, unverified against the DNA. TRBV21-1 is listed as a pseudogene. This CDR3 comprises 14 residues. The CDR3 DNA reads TGTGCCAGCAGCAAAGAGCACAGGTCGAGGACCCAGTACTTC. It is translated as CASSKEHRSRTQYF.

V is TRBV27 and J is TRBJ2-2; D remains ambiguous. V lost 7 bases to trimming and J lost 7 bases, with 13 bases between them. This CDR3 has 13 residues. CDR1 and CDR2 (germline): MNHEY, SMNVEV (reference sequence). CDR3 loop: CASNQEVVGELFF. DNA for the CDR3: TGTGCCAGCAACCAAGAGGTGGTCGGGGAGCTGTTTTTT.

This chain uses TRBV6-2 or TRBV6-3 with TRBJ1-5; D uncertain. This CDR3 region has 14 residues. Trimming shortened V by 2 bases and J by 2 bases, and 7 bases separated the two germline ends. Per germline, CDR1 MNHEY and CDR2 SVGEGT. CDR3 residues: CASSYVNGNQPQHF. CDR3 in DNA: TGTGCCAGCAGTTACGTAAATGGCAATCAGCCCCAGCATTTT.

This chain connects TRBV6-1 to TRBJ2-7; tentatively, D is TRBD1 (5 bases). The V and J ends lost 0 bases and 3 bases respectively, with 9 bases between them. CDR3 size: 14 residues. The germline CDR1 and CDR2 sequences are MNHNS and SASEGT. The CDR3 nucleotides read TGTGCCAGCAGTGAAGCACAGGACGGCTACGAGCAGTACTTC. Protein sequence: CASSEAQDGYEQYF.

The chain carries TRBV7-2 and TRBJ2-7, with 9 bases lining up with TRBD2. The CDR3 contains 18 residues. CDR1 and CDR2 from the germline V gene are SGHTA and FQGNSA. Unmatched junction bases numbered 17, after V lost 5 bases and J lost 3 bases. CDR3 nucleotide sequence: TGTGCCAGCAGCCTTCCGGGACAGCCGGGACTAGCCGGCTACGAGCAGTACTTC. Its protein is CASSLPGQPGLAGYEQYF.

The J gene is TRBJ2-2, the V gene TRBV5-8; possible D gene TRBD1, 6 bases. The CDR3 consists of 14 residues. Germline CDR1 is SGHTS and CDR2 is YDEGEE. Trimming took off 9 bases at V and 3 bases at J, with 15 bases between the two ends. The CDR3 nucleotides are TGTGCCACCAACAGGGTCTGGGACACCGGGGAGCTGTTTTTT. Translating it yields CATNRVWDTGELFF. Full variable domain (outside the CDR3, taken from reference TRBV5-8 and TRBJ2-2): EAGVTQSPTHLIKTRGQQATLRCSPISGHTSVYWYQQALGLGLQFLLWYDEGEERNRGNFPPRFSGRQFPNYSSELNVNALELEDSALYLCATNRVWDTGELFFGEGSRLTVL.

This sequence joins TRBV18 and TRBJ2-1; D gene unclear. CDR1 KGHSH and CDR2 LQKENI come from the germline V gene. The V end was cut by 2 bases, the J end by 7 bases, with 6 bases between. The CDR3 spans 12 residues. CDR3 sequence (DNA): TGTGCCAGCTCACCAGTGGCTAATGAGCAGTTCTTC. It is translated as CASSPVANEQFF.